The 14 T cell receptor beta chains given below trace back to one sample, sequenced in a study of vaccination effects on CD4 cells after COVID-19. No cognate antigen is known for these TCRs. The assay was immunoSEQ multiplex PCR, and TCRdb's table has in-frame clones only and misses some. The table includes 50,000 to 70,000 clones, just over 70% detected once. At the end of about ten days of culture, CD4+ T cells were isolated. The sample here was CD4+ T cells from PBMCs cultured without peptide, taken before COVID-19 vaccination. These receptors all stem from a human donor who had a prior SARS-CoV-2 infection.

The chain joins TRBV5-4 to TRBJ2-7; 11 bases agree with TRBD2. The junction had 12 bases not matched to a gene; V was cut back by 3 bases and J by 7 bases. The CDR3 has 16 amino acids. Germline V gives CDR1 SGHNT, CDR2 YYREEE (reference sequence). The CDR3 reads CASSSGTSGNRGEQYF. DNA of the CDR3: TGTGCCAGCAGCTCCGGGACTAGCGGAAACCGGGGGGAGCAGTACTTC.

V is TRBV12-5 and J is TRBJ2-2; D is undetermined. Trimming shortened V by 0 bases and J by 7 bases, and 6 bases separated the two germline ends. Per the germline V gene, CDR1 is LGHNT and CDR2 is FRNRAP. The CDR3 has 13 residues. The CDR3 here is CASGLVLIGELFF. The CDR3 bases are TGTGCTAGTGGTTTGGTTCTCATCGGGGAGCTGTTTTTT. Variable domain in full (rest from reference TRBV12-5 and TRBJ2-2): DARVTQTPRHKVTEMGQEVTMRCQPILGHNTVFWYRQTMMQGLELLAYFRNRAPLDDSGMPKDRFSAEMPDATLATLKIQPSEPRDSAVYFCASGLVLIGELFFGEGSRLTVL.

V and J are TRBV7-8 and TRBJ1-6; D gene uncertain. The CDR3 runs to 18 residues. V lost 1 base and J 0 bases, leaving 13 bases between the germline ends. Germline CDR1 and CDR2: SGHVS and FQNEAQ. The CDR3 DNA reads TGTGCCAGCAGCTTAGAGAGAGCCTTCAGCTCCTATAATTCACCCCTCCACTTT. Encoded protein: CASSLERAFSSYNSPLHF.

This clone has only one observation. The chain recombines TRBV6-6 with TRBJ2-7; a possible D gene is TRBD1 (6 bases). Trimming pared 6 bases from V and 3 bases from J, leaving 15 bases between. Germline-derived CDR1 and CDR2 are MNHNY and SVGAGI (reference sequence). The CDR3 has 14 amino acids. In DNA, the CDR3 is TGTGCCAGCAGCACCAGGGACAAGGTCTACGAGCAGTACTTC. Amino acid sequence: CASSTRDKVYEQYF.

This chain uses TRBV18 with TRBJ2-1; tentatively, D is TRBD2 (6 bases). The CDR3 covers 13 residues. The V gene lost 3 bases and the J gene lost 7 bases, with 10 bases spanning the gap. CDR1 and CDR2 from the germline V gene are KGHSH and LQKENI. DNA for the CDR3: TGTGCCAGCTCACCGGGACTTTTTAATGAGCAGTTCTTC. Encoded protein: CASSPGLFNEQFF.

The chain has TRBV2 and TRBJ2-5; D call uncertain. The CDR3 is 14 amino acids. Deletions cut 6 bases from V and 1 base from J, with 12 bases between. Germline assignment: CDR1 SNHLY and CDR2 FYNNEI. The CDR3: CASRQPVTQETQYF. The CDR3 nucleotides read TGTGCCAGCAGACAGCCGGTAACCCAAGAGACCCAGTACTTC.

J is TRBJ2-5 and V is TRBV11-3; 8 bases are a match to TRBD2. The CDR3 is made up of 12 amino acids. Germline V gene lookup returns CDR1 SGHNT and CDR2 YENEEA. J lost 4 bases, V lost 6 bases, and 1 base had no gene match. In DNA form, the CDR3 reads TGTGCCAGCAGGAGCGGGAGAGAGACCCAGTACTTC. It codes for CASRSGRETQYF.

This clone was detected once. The V call is TRBV2, the J call TRBJ1-1; TRBD1 matches at 8 bases. The CDR3 loop spans 12 amino acids. Trimming removed 6 bases from V and 8 bases from J; junction bases left unmatched: 5. Germline-derived CDR1 and CDR2 are SNHLY and FYNNEI. The CDR3 reads CASRGDRGEAFF. The CDR3 DNA follows: TGTGCCAGCAGAGGCGACAGGGGAGAAGCTTTCTTT.

The table lists this clone with a few counts. This rearrangement joins TRBV6-5 to TRBJ2-5; D gene uncertain. In germline, CDR1 is MNHEY, CDR2 SVGAGI. The CDR3 is 13 amino acids. V was shortened by 6 bases and J by 1 base, with 9 bases between the two germline ends. CDR3 sequence reads: CASSQDFQETQYF. The DNA of the CDR3 is TGTGCCAGCAGCCAGGATTTCCAAGAGACCCAGTACTTC.

The chain joins TRBV11-3 to TRBJ1-2; tentative D call: TRBD1 (6 bases). The CDR3 length is 17 residues. Germline lookup yields CDR1 SGHNT and CDR2 YENEEA. V shed 1 base and J shed 2 bases, with 17 bases lying between them. The CDR3 DNA reads as TGTGCCAGCAGCTTAGCAACGCTTGGACAGAGCAACTATGGCTACACCTTC. Its translation: CASSLATLGQSNYGYTF.

The rearrangement uses TRBV7-9 and TRBJ2-2; the D is unclear. The CDR3 totals 14 residues. The V and J ends lost 2 bases and 5 bases respectively, with 9 bases between them. Germline V CDR1 and CDR2: SEHNR, FQNEAQ (reference sequence). The CDR3 region is CASSLLGGTGELFF. As DNA, the CDR3 is TGTGCCAGCAGCTTACTGGGCGGAACCGGGGAGCTGTTTTTT. The full variable domain, its missing parts supplied by reference TRBV7-9 and TRBJ2-2, is DTGVSQNPRHKITKRGQNVTFRCDPISEHNRLYWYRQTLGQGPEFLTYFQNEAQLEKSRLLSDRFSAERPKGSFSTLEIQRTEQGDSAMYLCASSLLGGTGELFFGEGSRLTVL.

The chain recombines TRBV2 with TRBJ1-2; D gene ambiguous. The CDR3 length is 14 residues. Trimming left V 4 bases short and J 0 bases short, with 9 bases between. CDR1 and CDR2 (germline): SNHLY, FYNNEI. The CDR3 bases are TGTGCCAGCAGTGCGGCAGGTGCTAACTATGGCTACACCTTC. Its protein product is CASSAAGANYGYTF.

V usage is TRBV20-1 and J usage is TRBJ2-5; D is ambiguous. V lost 3 bases and J 4 bases, leaving 12 bases between the germline ends. The CDR3 has 13 amino acids. CDR1 and CDR2 from the germline V gene are DFQATT and SNEGSKA (reference sequence). CDR3 nucleotide sequence: TGCAGTGCTAGTGGGATTCTCCTAGAGACCCAGTACTTC. Amino acids: CSASGILLETQYF.

V usage is TRBV15 and J usage is TRBJ2-2; TRBD2 aligns across 7 bases. Per the germline V gene, CDR1 is LNHNV and CDR2 is YYDKDF (reference sequence). This CDR3 region has 16 residues. V lost 3 bases and J lost 5; bases outside the gene matches: 9. As DNA, the CDR3 is TGTGCCACCAGCAGGTACAGCGGGGAAGGTACCGGGGAGCTGTTTTTT. Its translation is CATSRYSGEGTGELFF.